The 4 T cell receptor beta chains below come from one sample, sequenced in a study of blood T cell repertoires in COVID-19. TCRdb's copy holds only in-frame clones and misses some; the assay was immunoSEQ multiplex PCR. The table lists about 41,000 clones, 87% of them singletons. Source material: peripheral blood. The receptor source for this set is a man aged 55 to 70 with acute or convalescent COVID-19.

This chain joins TRBV27 and TRBJ1-2, with 8 bases lining up with TRBD1. Trimming cost V 5 bases and J 5 bases; bases outside gene matches: 4. The germline gives CDR1 MNHEY, CDR2 SMNVEV (reference sequence). CDR3 length: 13 amino acids. The CDR3 coding sequence is TGTGCCAGCAGTGTTACAGGGGGATATGGCTACACCTTC. Amino acids: CASSVTGGYGYTF.

The J gene is TRBJ2-6, the V gene TRBV18; D is perhaps TRBD2 (5 bases). Germline V lookup: CDR1 KGHSH, CDR2 LQKENI. The CDR3 sequence is 15 residues long. Trimming took off 2 bases at V and 2 bases at J, with 7 bases between the two ends. This CDR3 reads CASSPAGAGANVLTF. CDR3 coding DNA: TGTGCCAGCTCACCAGCGGGTGCTGGGGCCAACGTCCTGACTTTC.

The rearrangement uses TRBV7-2 and TRBJ1-1; D may be TRBD1 (5 bases). V was clipped by 2 bases and J by 1 base, with 8 bases between them. The germline V gene encodes CDR1 SGHTA and CDR2 FQGNSA. CDR3 length: 14 residues. The CDR3 here is CASSLWQGNTEAFF. CDR3 bases: TGTGCCAGCAGCTTATGGCAGGGGAACACTGAAGCTTTCTTT. The full variable domain, completed using reference TRBV7-2 and TRBJ1-1, is GAGVSQSPSNKVTEKGKDVELRCDPISGHTALYWYRQSLGQGLEFLIYFQGNSAPDKSGLPSDRFSAERTGGSVSTLTIQRTQQEDSAVYLCASSLWQGNTEAFFGQGTRLTVV.

The rearrangement joins TRBV6-5 to TRBJ1-2, with D tentatively TRBD1 (5 bases). This CDR3 has 13 amino acids. Germline CDR1 is MNHEY and CDR2 is SVGAGI. V dropped 0 bases and J dropped 6 bases, with 8 bases sitting between them. The DNA for the CDR3 is TGTGCCAGCAGTTACTCTCCAGGGCATGGCTACACCTTC. Translated: CASSYSPGHGYTF.